The 9 T cell receptor beta chains given below trace back to one sample, sequenced in a study of blood T cell repertoires in COVID-19. Data came from immunoSEQ multiplex PCR; TCRdb stores just in-frame clones and leaves some out. The repertoire has 52,000 or so clones, approximately 83% of them found once; the top ten carry around 15%. Sample: peripheral blood. These receptor sequences come from a middle-aged man with acute or convalescent COVID-19.

This clone was recorded only once. The gene calls are TRBV5-1 and TRBJ2-5, with 7 bases fitting TRBD1. The CDR3 is 14 residues long. From germline, CDR1 is SGHRS and CDR2 YFSETQ. V trimming: 0 bases; J trimming: 4 bases; junction bases outside the gene matches: 3. CDR3 sequence reads: CASSLGGGGETQYF. The CDR3 bases are TGCGCCAGCAGCTTGGGAGGGGGCGGAGAGACCCAGTACTTC.

This clone was seen a few times. V gene TRBV10-3 combines with J gene TRBJ1-4, with TRBD1 matching 7 bases. CDR1 and CDR2 from the germline V gene are ENHRY and SYGVKD. The CDR3 length is 13 residues. The junction had 8 bases not matched to a gene; V was cut back by 11 bases and J by 5 bases. CDR3 nucleotides: TGTGCCTCTGCCGGGACAGAGAATGAAAAACTGTTTTTT. Its protein is CASAGTENEKLFF.

V and J are TRBV7-9 and TRBJ1-6, with TRBD1 as a possible D gene (5 bases). The V end lost 5 bases, the J end lost 4 bases, and 9 bases lay between the germline ends. The CDR3 loop spans 14 amino acids. CDR1 and CDR2 from the germline V gene are SEHNR and FQNEAQ (reference sequence). The CDR3 loop is CASSPAGYNSPLHF. In DNA form, the CDR3 reads TGTGCCAGCAGCCCAGCAGGGTATAATTCACCCCTCCACTTT.

The chain is built from TRBV19 and TRBJ1-5; 9 bases line up with TRBD1. Germline V gives CDR1 LNHDA, CDR2 SQIVND (reference sequence). Trimming at V came to 6 bases and at J to 5 bases, leaving 5 bases not matched to a gene. The length of the CDR3 is 14 residues. CDR3 nucleotides: TGTGCCAGTAGCGTGACAGGGGGTGATCAGCCCCAGCATTTT. Translation: CASSVTGGDQPQHF.

The V and J genes are TRBV2 and TRBJ1-2; TRBD1 agrees at 10 bases. CDR3 length: 14 amino acids. Germline CDR1 and CDR2: SNHLY and FYNNEI. With 6 bases clipped from V and 3 bases from J, the junction kept 4 bases outside the gene matches. CDR3 region: CASRRTGGDYGYTF. In DNA form, the CDR3 reads TGTGCCAGCAGAAGGACAGGGGGTGACTATGGCTACACCTTC.

J is TRBJ1-3 and V is TRBV2; D is unresolved. Germline CDR1 is SNHLY and CDR2 is FYNNEI. Trimming took off 5 bases at V and 1 base at J, with 12 bases between the two ends. This CDR3 comprises 15 residues. CDR3 loop: CASSLARSSGNTIYF. In DNA form, the CDR3 reads TGTGCCAGCAGTTTAGCACGTTCTTCTGGAAACACCATATATTTT.

The chain carries TRBV6-1 and TRBJ1-1, with D hard to call. Germline lookup yields CDR1 MNHNS and CDR2 SASEGT. The CDR3 runs to 13 residues. Trimming removed 2 bases at V and 4 bases at J, with 8 bases between. CDR3 sequence reads: CASSEKGSTEAFF. The CDR3 DNA reads as TGTGCCAGCAGTGAAAAAGGGAGCACTGAAGCTTTCTTT.

The V gene is TRBV6-1, the J gene TRBJ1-3; D may be TRBD1 (5 bases). CDR3 size: 18 residues. Germline V gene data show CDR1 as MNHNS and CDR2 as SASEGT. V lost 2 bases and J lost 0, with 17 bases in between. CDR3 region: CASSETTVLPYSGNTIYF. The CDR3 DNA reads TGTGCCAGCAGTGAAACGACAGTCCTCCCATACTCTGGAAACACCATATATTTT.

This clone was observed once. V and J are TRBV13 and TRBJ1-2; TRBD1 might be the D (6 bases). The CDR3 is 16 residues long. Germline values: CDR1 PRHDT, CDR2 FYEKMQ (reference sequence). V lost 2 bases and J 2 bases, leaving 15 bases between the germline ends. In nucleotides, the CDR3 is TGTGCCAGCAGCTTAATCGGGACAAGCAGAAACTATGGCTACACCTTC. This sequence encodes CASSLIGTSRNYGYTF.